This T cell receptor (beta chain) was obtained from a study of a mutant IDH1 vaccine in newly diagnosed glioma. Overall study context: Sex among treated patients split around 62% male, approximately 38% female; mean age was about 43 years. Held at week 35, visit V12 was the safety follow-up, and visit V13 followed at week 47.

TCRdb's table, derived via immunoSEQ multiplex PCR, lists solely in-frame clones and lacks some. The table includes some 45,000 clones, roughly four fifths detected once. Time point noted: week 35, safety follow-up. Doses comprised 300 ug of mutant IDH1 20-mer peptide each, plus topical imiquimod. In regard to this clone: No antigen is known for it.

This material consisted of PBMCs, taken from a glioma patient whose treatment included an IDH1 peptide vaccine. The receptor comes from a woman aged 45-65 years with glioma.

The CDR3 sequence: CASSVDDRVGRETQYF. CDR3 nucleotide sequence: TGTGCCAGCAGCGTAGACGACAGGGTCGGTCGGGAGACCCAGTACTTC. V is TRBV9 and J is TRBJ2-5; TRBD1 agrees at 7 bases. V was pared by 0 bases and J by 5 bases, with 10 bases of the junction left unmatched. The CDR3 length is 16 residues. The V gene's germline CDR1 is SGDLS and CDR2 YYNGEE.